This is a list of T cell receptor beta chains from one sample in a study of control samples from healthy donors and cancer patients. Using immunoSEQ multiplex PCR, the repertoire was profiled, and TCRdb retains in-frame clones only, with some absent. The sample lists under 200,000 clones, 91% occurring once. Sequenced material: blood. These receptors all stem from a woman under 40 in good health. The CDR3 runs from the conserved cysteine through the conserved F or W. A D gene is named only where the DNA matches it firmly. Rows give clone size only sometimes, using once, few, many, or a class for an expanded clone.

D gene	clone size	J gene	V gene	CDR3 DNA	CDR3 protein
-	-	TRBJ1-2	TRBV23-1	TGCGCCAGCAGTCGTTACTATGGCTACACCTTC	CASSRYYGYTF
-	-	TRBJ1-3	TRBV5-1	TGCGCCAGCAGCTTAGGGGCGAGCTCTGGAAACACCATATATTTT	CASSLGASSGNTIYF
TRBD2	-	TRBJ2-1	TRBV7-9	TGTGCCAGCAGCTTAGTAGCGGGAGCGTACAATGAGCAGTTCTTC	CASSLVAGAYNEQFF
TRBD2	few	TRBJ2-3	TRBV7-3	TGTGCCAGCAGCCCATCTAGCGGGGGGTTGGATACGCAGTATTTT	CASSPSSGGLDTQYF
-	-	TRBJ1-3	TRBV7-9	TGTGCCAGCAGCTTACAGGCAGCGGGAAACACCATATATTTT	CASSLQAAGNTIYF
-	-	TRBJ1-2	TRBV7-9	TGTGCCAGCAGCTTCGGACAGACTAACTATGGCTACACCTTC	CASSFGQTNYGYTF
-	-	TRBJ2-7	TRBV2	TGTGCCAGCAGTGACCGCGGAGGGGCCTACGAGCAGTACTTC	CASSDRGGAYEQYF
-	-	TRBJ2-3	TRBV2	TGTGCCAGCAGTGCAGGGGCGTACACAGATACGCAGTATTTT	CASSAGAYTDTQYF
-	-	TRBJ2-3	TRBV11-1	TGTGCCAGCAGCTTATGGGAGGGCACAGATACGCAGTATTTT	CASSLWEGTDTQYF
-	-	TRBJ2-2	TRBV4-1	TGCGCCAGCAGCCAAGTTAAGGGAATCGGGGAGCTGTTTTTT	CASSQVKGIGELFF
-	-	TRBJ1-3	TRBV11-2	TGTGCCAGCAGCAGGGGAAACACCATATATTTT	CASSRGNTIYF
TRBD1	many	TRBJ1-1	TRBV5-4	TGTGCCAGCAGCTTGGCGACAGGGGGTTCTGAAGCTTTCTTT	CASSLATGGSEAFF
TRBD1	-	TRBJ2-5	TRBV6-5	TGTGCCAGCAGTTACCCAGGGGGCGGAGAGACCCAGTACTTC	CASSYPGGGETQYF
-	-	TRBJ2-7	TRBV10-1	TGCGCCAGCAGTGAGAATCAACGGAGCTCCTACGAGCAGTACTTC	CASSENQRSSYEQYF
-	-	TRBJ1-4	TRBV3-1/TRBV3-2	TGTGCCAGCAGCCGGACGGATAATGAAAAACTGTTTTTT	CASSRTDNEKLFF
-	-	TRBJ1-5	TRBV4-1	TGCGCCAGCAGCCAAGGTCGGGACAGCAATCAGCCCCAGCATTTT	CASSQGRDSNQPQHF
TRBD2	-	TRBJ2-7	TRBV7-2	TGTGCCAGCAGTCTAGCGGGAGGGCCTAACGAGCAGTACTTC	CASSLAGGPNEQYF
TRBD1	-	TRBJ2-5	TRBV5-5	TGTGCCAGCAGCTTAGGGGGCGGTGAGACCCAGTACTTC	CASSLGGGETQYF
TRBD2	once	TRBJ2-7	TRBV4-3	TGCGCCAGCAGTCTAGCGGGAGCACGCTCCTACGAGCAGTACTTC	CASSLAGARSYEQYF
TRBD2	-	TRBJ2-5	TRBV6-1	TGTGCCAGCAGTGAATGGACTAGCGGGGGTAAGACCCAGTACTTC	CASSEWTSGGKTQYF
-	-	TRBJ2-7	TRBV7-9	TGTGCCAGCAGCCTAGAGACAGGTTTGGACGAGCAGTACTTC	CASSLETGLDEQYF
-	-	TRBJ1-2	TRBV27	TGTGCCAGCAGTTTAGGGCAGAACTATGGCTACACCTTC	CASSLGQNYGYTF
TRBD2	-	TRBJ2-1	TRBV24-1	TGTGCCACCAGTGATTTGGCGGGAGGGCCTACGTTCTTC	CATSDLAGGPTFF
-	-	TRBJ1-6	TRBV14	TGTGCCAGCAGCCAAGCCAGGGGTAATTCACCCCTCCACTTT	CASSQARGNSPLHF
TRBD1	-	TRBJ1-1	TRBV27	TGTGCCAGCAGTCCCTGGACAGGGCGAATGAACACTGAAGCTTTCTTT	CASSPWTGRMNTEAFF
-	-	TRBJ2-3	TRBV7-9	TGTGCCAGCGGTTCGGGAGTCCGCACAGATACGCAGTATTTT	CASGSGVRTDTQYF
TRBD2	-	TRBJ2-3	TRBV4-1	TGCGCCAGCAGCCAAGATGCCGGGACTAGCGGGAGGAATACGCAGTATTTT	CASSQDAGTSGRNTQYF
-	-	TRBJ1-4	TRBV27	TGTGCCAGCAGTGCCCGACGGGGGGCTAATGAAAAACTGTTTTTT	CASSARRGANEKLFF